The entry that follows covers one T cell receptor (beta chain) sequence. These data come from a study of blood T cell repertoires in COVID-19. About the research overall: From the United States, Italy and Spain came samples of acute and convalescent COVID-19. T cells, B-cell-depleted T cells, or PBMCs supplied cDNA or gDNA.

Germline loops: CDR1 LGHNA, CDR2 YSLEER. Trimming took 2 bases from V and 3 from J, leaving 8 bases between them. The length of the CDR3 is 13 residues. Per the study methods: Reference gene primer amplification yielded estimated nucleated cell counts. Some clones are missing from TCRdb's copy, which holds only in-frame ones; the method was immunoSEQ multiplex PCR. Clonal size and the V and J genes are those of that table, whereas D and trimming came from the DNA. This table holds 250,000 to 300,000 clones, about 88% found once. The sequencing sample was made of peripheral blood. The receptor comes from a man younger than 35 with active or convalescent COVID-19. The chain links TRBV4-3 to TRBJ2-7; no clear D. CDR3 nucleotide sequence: TGCGCCAGCAGCCAACGGCCGGGCTACGAGCAGTACTTC. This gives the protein CASSQRPGYEQYF.